Listed below are T cell receptor beta chains from one sample, sequenced in a study of blood T cell repertoires in COVID-19. The method was immunoSEQ multiplex PCR; TCRdb's version includes in-frame clones alone and lacks a portion of them. The table includes 90,000 to 110,000 clones, around 83% detected once. The specimen was peripheral blood. Receptors originate from a woman older than 75 with acute or convalescent COVID-19. Both conserved end residues are part of each CDR3. The D gene is left open where the match is weak. Clone size is stated in some rows and not others, as once, few, many or a class when expanded.

NA	NA	TRBV4-1	TRBJ1-2	TGCGCCAGCAGCCAAAGTCAAGGGGTTAACTATGGCTACACCTTC	CASSQSQGVNYGYTF
NA	NA	TRBV2	TRBJ2-2	TGTGCCAGCAGTGAGGGCTCGAACACCGGGGAGCTGTTTTTT	CASSEGSNTGELFF
NA	NA	TRBV19	TRBJ1-1	TGTGCCAGTAGTATAGGGGGCGCGCTGAACACTGAAGCTTTCTTT	CASSIGGALNTEAFF
TRBD1	NA	TRBV5-6	TRBJ1-2	TGTGCCAGCAGCTTGGTGGGGACAGGGAAGGATGGCTACACCTTC	CASSLVGTGKDGYTF
NA	few	TRBV28	TRBJ1-2	TGTGCCAGCAGTGTTCCAGGGCGCTATGGCTACACCTTC	CASSVPGRYGYTF
TRBD2	NA	TRBV7-9	TRBJ2-4	TGTGCCAGCAGCTTGTCTAGCGGACATAGCCAGTACTTC	CASSLSSGHSQYF
NA	NA	TRBV19	TRBJ2-3	TGTGCCAGTCTTGCGAGGGCACTAAGCACAGATACGCAGTATTTT	CASLARALSTDTQYF
NA	NA	TRBV2	TRBJ1-2	TGTGCCAGCAGCCAAAACGGGGTTTCCTTCTATGGCTACACCTTC	CASSQNGVSFYGYTF
NA	NA	TRBV6-1	TRBJ2-5	TGTGCCAGCAGTGAAGGGTCTAGCAGATTTGTTGAGACCCAGTACTTC	CASSEGSSRFVETQYF
NA	NA	TRBV24-1	TRBJ2-3	TGTGCCACCAGTGATTTGGGACTTAGATCAGATACGCAGTATTTT	CATSDLGLRSDTQYF
NA	NA	TRBV27	TRBJ1-1	TGTGCCAGCAGATACCCCACCGGGGAAGCTTTCTTT	CASRYPTGEAFF
NA	NA	TRBV5-4	TRBJ2-2	TGTGCCAGCAGCTTTAGGGGAAACACCGGGGAGCTGTTTTTT	CASSFRGNTGELFF
TRBD2	NA	TRBV7-9	TRBJ2-2	TGTGCCAGCAGCGCCCGACTAGCCGAGAACACCGGGGAGCTGTTTTTT	CASSARLAENTGELFF
NA	NA	TRBV3-1/TRBV3-2	TRBJ2-3	TGTGCCAGCAGCCAACCCGGAGGGCTACGAGGTGGTGCAGATACGCAGTATTTT	CASSQPGGLRGGADTQYF
TRBD1	NA	TRBV5-4	TRBJ2-7	TGTGCCAGCAGCGATGCGGGACAGGAGAACTACGAGCAGTACTTC	CASSDAGQENYEQYF
TRBD2	NA	TRBV3-1/TRBV3-2	TRBJ2-1	TGTGCCAGCAGCCAAGCGGTGACTAGCCACAATGAGCAGTTCTTC	CASSQAVTSHNEQFF
TRBD1	NA	TRBV28	TRBJ2-5	TGTGCCAGCAGTTGGGTGACAGGGAACCAAGAGACCCAGTACTTC	CASSWVTGNQETQYF
NA	NA	TRBV24-1	TRBJ2-1	TGTGCCACCAGTGATTCCTCGACAGGCTACAATGAGCAGTTCTTC	CATSDSSTGYNEQFF
TRBD2	NA	TRBV11-2	TRBJ2-1	TGTGCCAGCAGACGGACTAGCGGGAGGTACAATGAGCAGTTCTTC	CASRRTSGRYNEQFF
NA	NA	TRBV5-4	TRBJ2-5	TGTGCCTCCCGTCCCGACAGTCTGTTTGAGACCCAGTACTTC	CASRPDSLFETQYF
TRBD1	few	TRBV19	TRBJ1-3	TGTGCCAGTAGGTCGACAGGGGCCCCGTTCTCTGGAAACACCATATATTTT	CASRSTGAPFSGNTIYF
NA	NA	TRBV29-1	TRBJ2-1	TGCAGCGTGTGGGGCCGGGACAACTACAATGAGCAGTTCTTC	CSVWGRDNYNEQFF
NA	NA	TRBV7-6	TRBJ2-5	TGTGCCAGCAGCTTAGCGGGGGCCCAAGAGACCCAGTACTTC	CASSLAGAQETQYF
NA	NA	TRBV27	TRBJ2-2	TGTGCCAGCAGCCCGACAGGAACCGGGGAGCTGTTTTTT	CASSPTGTGELFF
NA	NA	TRBV7-9	TRBJ2-1	TGTGCCAGCAGTAACCGGGTCCAAGACAATGAGCAGTTCTTC	CASSNRVQDNEQFF
TRBD1	few	TRBV19	TRBJ1-1	TGTGCCACCACGAACCGGGACAGGGGCGCTTTCTTT	CATTNRDRGAFF
NA	few	TRBV27	TRBJ1-6	TGTGCCAGCAGTTTATCTGGGGGCAGCTCACCCCTCCACTTT	CASSLSGGSSPLHF
NA	NA	TRBV7-9	TRBJ1-5	TGTGCCAGCAGCTTAGACGGTAGCAATCAGCCCCAGCATTTT	CASSLDGSNQPQHF
NA	NA	TRBV7-2	TRBJ2-1	TGTGCCAGCAGCTTAAGGTCGCTAGAACCTTACAATGAGCAGTTCTTC	CASSLRSLEPYNEQFF
TRBD1	NA	TRBV2	TRBJ1-4	TGTGCCAGCAGTGAAACGGCAGGGGGTAATGAAAAACTGTTTTTT	CASSETAGGNEKLFF
NA	few	TRBV5-6	TRBJ1-1	TGTGCCAGCAGCTTGGTCGACAGGAACACTGAAGCTTTCTTT	CASSLVDRNTEAFF
NA	NA	TRBV18	TRBJ1-3	TGTGCCAGCTCATCAAGCAGGGTGCGCTCTGGAAACACCATATATTTT	CASSSSRVRSGNTIYF
TRBD1	NA	TRBV2	TRBJ1-2	TGTGCCAGCGTAAGGACAGGGGTCGGCTATGGCTACACCTTC	CASVRTGVGYGYTF
NA	NA	TRBV6-1	TRBJ2-5	TGTGCCAGCAGTGAGAGTTTGAGAGCGGGAGAGACCCAGTACTTC	CASSESLRAGETQYF
NA	NA	TRBV7-9	TRBJ2-1	TGTGCCAGCAGTTACCCGGCGGGACTTCAGCAGTTCTTC	CASSYPAGLQQFF
NA	NA	TRBV4-1	TRBJ1-4	TGCGCCAGCAGCCAAATGAGATCTGAAAAACTGTTTTTT	CASSQMRSEKLFF
TRBD2	NA	TRBV15	TRBJ2-1	TGTGCCACCAGCAGAGGGTCCGGGACTAGCGAGAAGAGCAATGAGCAGTTCTTC	CATSRGSGTSEKSNEQFF
NA	NA	TRBV28	TRBJ1-2	TGTGCCAGCAGCGGCAGGGCGAGAGGCTACACCTTC	CASSGRARGYTF
TRBD1	NA	TRBV27	TRBJ1-2	TGTGCCAGCAGTTTAGGACAGGGCCCCTATGGCTACACCTTC	CASSLGQGPYGYTF
TRBD2	NA	TRBV19	TRBJ2-2	TGTGCCAGTAGCAGCGGGAGAGGCACCGGGGAGCTGTTTTTT	CASSSGRGTGELFF
NA	NA	TRBV19	TRBJ1-1	TGTGCCAGTAGTATTGCCTCCTCCGGGGTCCCCGAAGCTTTCTTT	CASSIASSGVPEAFF
TRBD1	NA	TRBV5-1	TRBJ1-1	TGCGCCAGCAGCCACCGGGACAGGGTTGAAGCTTTCTTT	CASSHRDRVEAFF
NA	NA	TRBV19	TRBJ1-2	TGTGCCAGTAGTATAGGGGAGCCAAACTATGGCTACACCTTC	CASSIGEPNYGYTF
TRBD2	NA	TRBV27	TRBJ2-1	TGTGCCAGCAGTTTATACAGCGGGAGGTTCAATGAGCAGTTCTTC	CASSLYSGRFNEQFF
TRBD1	NA	TRBV16	TRBJ1-4	TGTGCCAGCAGCCAATCCGACAGGGGGCATGAAAAACTGTTTTTT	CASSQSDRGHEKLFF
TRBD2	NA	TRBV7-8	TRBJ2-1	TGTGCCAGCAGCCTTTCCGGGAGGACTTACAATGAGCAGTTCTTC	CASSLSGRTYNEQFF
TRBD2	NA	TRBV9	TRBJ2-2	TGTGCCAGCAGCCCCCGGGGGGACACCGGGGAGCTGTTTTTT	CASSPRGDTGELFF
NA	NA	TRBV5-4	TRBJ2-5	TGTGCCAGCAGGAAGACAGACCAAGAGACCCAGTACTTC	CASRKTDQETQYF
NA	NA	TRBV24-1	TRBJ2-5	TGTGCCACCAGTGATTCAACAGGGATCGGGACCCAGTACTTC	CATSDSTGIGTQYF
NA	NA	TRBV19	TRBJ2-5	TGTGCCAGTAGTATAGATCTAGGGGGAAGGGCGCAAGAGACCCAGTACTTC	CASSIDLGGRAQETQYF
NA	NA	TRBV29-1	TRBJ1-3	TGCAGCGTTGTAGTTGCGGGTGGAAACACCATATATTTT	CSVVVAGGNTIYF
TRBD1	NA	TRBV7-6	TRBJ1-3	TGTGCCAGCAGCGTCGGGACAGGGGGCTATTCTGGAAACACCATATATTTT	CASSVGTGGYSGNTIYF
NA	NA	TRBV30	TRBJ2-2	TGTGCCTGGGGAGTTGGGCCCGGGGAGCTGTTTTTT	CAWGVGPGELFF
NA	NA	TRBV5-6	TRBJ1-1	TGTGCCAGCAGGATACTAACAGGGTCAGGTTACACTGAAGCTTTCTTT	CASRILTGSGYTEAFF
NA	NA	TRBV24-1	TRBJ2-3	TGTGCCACCAGTGCGCCACAAGATACGCAGTATTTT	CATSAPQDTQYF
NA	NA	TRBV9	TRBJ2-3	TGTGCCAGCAGCGTTGGAGAACGAGATACGCAGTATTTT	CASSVGERDTQYF
TRBD1	few	TRBV5-4	TRBJ2-1	TGTGCCAGCAGCCCCGGGACAGGGAAGAATGAGCAGTTCTTC	CASSPGTGKNEQFF
NA	NA	TRBV5-4	TRBJ2-2	TGTGCCAGCAGCGCGCCGGGGGGCGGCACCGGGGAGCTGTTTTTT	CASSAPGGGTGELFF
NA	NA	TRBV5-1	TRBJ2-3	TGCGCCAGCAGCCTCTCTGACCCGGGGGATACGCAGTATTTT	CASSLSDPGDTQYF
TRBD2	NA	TRBV7-2	TRBJ2-3	TGTGCCAGCAGCGCGGGACTAGCGGGAGGGCGGGTCCAGACAGATACGCAGTATTTT	CASSAGLAGGRVQTDTQYF